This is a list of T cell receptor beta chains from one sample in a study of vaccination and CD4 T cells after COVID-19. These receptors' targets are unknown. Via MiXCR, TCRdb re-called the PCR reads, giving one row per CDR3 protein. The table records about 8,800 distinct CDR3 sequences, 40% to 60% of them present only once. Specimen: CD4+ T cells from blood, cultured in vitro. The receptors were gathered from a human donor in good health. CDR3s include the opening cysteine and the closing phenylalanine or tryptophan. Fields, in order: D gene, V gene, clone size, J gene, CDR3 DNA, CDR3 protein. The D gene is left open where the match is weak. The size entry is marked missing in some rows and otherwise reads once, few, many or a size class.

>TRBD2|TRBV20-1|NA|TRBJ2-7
TGCAGTGCCCCGGGGCTAGCGGGTAGCATGGGCGAGCAGTACTTC
CSAPGLAGSMGEQYF
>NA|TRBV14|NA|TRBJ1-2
TGTGCCAGCAGCCTCTCCGGGGCCGGACCCTATGGCTACACCTTC
CASSLSGAGPYGYTF
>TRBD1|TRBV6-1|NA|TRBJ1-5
TGTGCCAGCAGTAAAACGCCCGGGACAGCGGTTAATCAGCCCCAGCATTTT
CASSKTPGTAVNQPQHF
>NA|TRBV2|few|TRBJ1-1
TGTGCCAGCAGTGAAAACGCCTTTGGTACTGAAGCTTTCTTT
CASSENAFGTEAFF
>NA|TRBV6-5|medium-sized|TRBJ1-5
TGTGCCAGCAGTTACTCCCAATCAGGGGAACAGCCCCAGCATTTT
CASSYSQSGEQPQHF
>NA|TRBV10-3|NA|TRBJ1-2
TGTGCCATCAGTGAGTCGTCACAGGACTATGGCTACACCTTC
CAISESSQDYGYTF
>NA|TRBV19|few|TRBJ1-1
TGTGCCAGTAGGACCGGGGCAGGGAACACTGAAGCTTTCTTT
CASRTGAGNTEAFF
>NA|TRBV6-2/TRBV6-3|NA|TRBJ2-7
TGTGCCAGCAGGCTTGGGGCTTGGGGATTCTACGAGCAGTACTTC
CASRLGAWGFYEQYF
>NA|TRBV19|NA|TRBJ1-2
TGTGCCAGTACCCAAAAGGGAGGGCAGAATAACTATGGCTACACCTTC
CASTQKGGQNNYGYTF
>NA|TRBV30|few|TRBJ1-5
TGTGCCTGGAGTGAGACAAAGGGTCAGCCCCAGCATTTT
CAWSETKGQPQHF
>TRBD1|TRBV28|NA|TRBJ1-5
TGTGCCAGCAGTACTTATCGACAGGGGGCATGGCAGCCCCAGCATTTT
CASSTYRQGAWQPQHF
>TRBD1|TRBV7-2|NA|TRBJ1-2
TGTGCCAGCAGCTTATCCCCAGGGGGAGGCTACACCTTC
CASSLSPGGGYTF
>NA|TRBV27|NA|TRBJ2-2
TGTGCCACCCCAATGGATGTAGCCAACACCGGGGAGCTGTTTTTT
CATPMDVANTGELFF
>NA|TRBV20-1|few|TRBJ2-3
TGCAGTGCTAGAAGGGGAGCTAGGGCTAGCACAGATACGCAGTATTTT
CSARRGARASTDTQYF
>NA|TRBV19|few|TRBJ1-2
TGTGCCAGTAAGGTTGGCAGCGAAACATATGGCTACACCTTC
CASKVGSETYGYTF
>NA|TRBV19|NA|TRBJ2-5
TGTGCCAGTAGTATTCGGGGGGCCCAAGAGACCCAGTACTTC
CASSIRGAQETQYF
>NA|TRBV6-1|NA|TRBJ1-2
TGTGCCAGCATGGGGGTTATCGGGGGGCTCTATGGCTACACCTTC
CASMGVIGGLYGYTF
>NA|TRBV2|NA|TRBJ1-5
TGTGCCAGCAGTGAAGGCGCAAATCAGCCCCAGCATTTT
CASSEGANQPQHF
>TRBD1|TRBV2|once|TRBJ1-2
TGTGCCAGCAGGCACTCTGGAGACAGGGGAGACGGCTACACCTTC
CASRHSGDRGDGYTF
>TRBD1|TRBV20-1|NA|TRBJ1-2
TGCAGTGCTAGACCGACAGGGGAAAACTATGGCTACACCTTC
CSARPTGENYGYTF
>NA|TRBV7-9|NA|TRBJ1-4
TGTGCCAGCAGCTTAGCGGGTGCTAATGAAAAACTGTTTTTT
CASSLAGANEKLFF
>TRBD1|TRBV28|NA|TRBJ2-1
TGTGCCAGCAGGCGTCCCGGGACAGGGGTCTATGAGCAGTTCTTC
CASRRPGTGVYEQFF
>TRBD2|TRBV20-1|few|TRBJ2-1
TGCAGTGCTAGAGGTTATAGCGGGGGGGCCCTGGGTGAGCAGTTCTTC
CSARGYSGGALGEQFF
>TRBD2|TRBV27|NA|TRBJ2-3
TGTGCCAGCAGTTTAATACCCGGGCTAGCGGGGATTAATGATACGCAGTATTTT
CASSLIPGLAGINDTQYF
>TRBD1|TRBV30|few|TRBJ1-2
TGTGCCTATCGGACAGGCCGGGGCTACACCTTC
CAYRTGRGYTF